These 13 T cell receptor beta chains came from one sample sequenced in a study of cytomegalovirus exposure and HLA in healthy donors. Use of 60 Vbeta and 13 Jbeta primers characterized the PCR. Assay used: immunoSEQ multiplex PCR; TCRdb lists only in-frame clones, some missing. The sample lists some 90,000 clones, about four fifths occurring once. Material: PBMCs. The receptors come from a female donor in good health and CMV-seropositive.

This clone has a single count. The chain joins TRBV27 to TRBJ1-4; 9 bases fit TRBD1. The V gene's germline CDR1 is MNHEY and CDR2 SMNVEV (reference sequence). V shed 5 bases and J 7 bases; nucleotides not matched to a gene: 2. The CDR3 extends over 13 amino acids. CDR3 protein: CASSGTGSEKLFF. The CDR3 DNA is TGTGCCAGCAGTGGGACAGGGTCTGAAAAACTGTTTTTT.

In nucleotides, the CDR3 is TGTGCCAGCTTGATGAGCTCACCCACCGGGGAGCTGTTTTTT. Translated, it gives CASLMSSPTGELFF. The chain joins TRBV2 to TRBJ2-2; D remains unclear. V was clipped by 8 bases and J by 4 bases, with 14 bases between them. This CDR3 comprises 14 residues. The germline gives CDR1 SNHLY, CDR2 FYNNEI. Variable domain in full (rest from reference TRBV2 and TRBJ2-2): EPEVTQTPSHQVTQMGQEVILRCVPISNHLYFYWYRQILGQKVEFLVSFYNNEISEKSEIFDDQFSVERPDGSNFTLKIRSTKLEDSAMYFCASLMSSPTGELFFGEGSRLTVL.

The V and J genes are TRBV30 and TRBJ1-2, with D tentatively TRBD1 (5 bases). The V end was cut by 0 bases, the J end by 7 bases, with 9 bases between. The CDR3 is 12 amino acids. Per germline, CDR1 GTSNPN and CDR2 SVGIG (reference sequence). CDR3 protein: CAWSVGASGYTF. Here the CDR3 DNA reads TGTGCCTGGAGTGTAGGGGCCAGTGGCTACACCTTC.

Ten or more counts support this clone. This chain uses TRBV4-2 with TRBJ2-1, with 7 bases fitting TRBD2. Per germline, CDR1 LGHNA and CDR2 YNFKEQ. V gave up 0 bases and J gave up 2 bases; unmatched junction bases: 4. The CDR3 spans 16 residues. The CDR3 region is CASSQEGGEAYNEQFF. The DNA of the CDR3 is TGTGCCAGCAGCCAAGAGGGAGGGGAAGCCTACAATGAGCAGTTCTTC.

The gene calls are TRBV2 and TRBJ1-5, with a tentative D call TRBD1 (5 bases). CDR3 length: 13 amino acids. CDR1 and CDR2 (germline): SNHLY, FYNNEI. Trimming pared 1 base from V and 6 bases from J, leaving 7 bases between. CDR3 bases: TGTGCCAGCAGTGAAGGGGGGGTTCAGCCCCAGCATTTT. Its translation is CASSEGGVQPQHF.

This clone has a count of ten or more. The gene calls are TRBV4-1 and TRBJ2-7; 8 bases match TRBD2. The CDR3 is made up of 17 amino acids. V was clipped by 0 bases and J by 2 bases; unmatched bases: 9. Germline CDR1 is MGHRA and CDR2 is YSYEKL. CDR3 coding DNA: TGCGCCAGCAGCCAAGAGGGGCTAGCGGGTCTCCCCTACGAGCAGTACTTC. Encoded protein: CASSQEGLAGLPYEQYF.

This chain connects TRBV4-2 to TRBJ2-7; 9 positions match TRBD2. CDR3 length equals 19 residues. The V segment lost 0 bases and the J segment 1 base; nucleotides outside the gene matches: 13. Germline V gives CDR1 LGHNA, CDR2 YNFKEQ. The DNA of the CDR3 is TGTGCCAGCAGCCAAGATCTGGGGCGGGAGGGCCTTTTGTCCTACGAGCAGTACTTC. Translated, it gives CASSQDLGREGLLSYEQYF.

In this sample, this clone turned up a few times. The chain employs TRBV10-2 and TRBJ1-5; possibly TRBD1 for D (6 bases). Germline V gives CDR1 WSHSY, CDR2 SAAADI. The CDR3 has 15 amino acids. Trimming cost V 2 bases and J 2 bases, with 10 bases left between them. The CDR3 is CASSEGRGRNQPQHF. The CDR3 nucleotides read TGCGCCAGCAGTGAGGGCAGGGGACGCAATCAGCCCCAGCATTTT.

The gene calls are TRBV5-4 and TRBJ2-7, with 7 nucleotides matching TRBD1. This CDR3 comprises 15 residues. CDR1 is SGHNT and CDR2 is YYREEE in the germline V gene (reference sequence). The J segment lost 3 bases and the V segment lost 0 bases, leaving 6 bases of the junction unmatched. CDR3 region: CASSLGVGQFYEQYF. In DNA form, the CDR3 reads TGTGCCAGCAGCTTGGGGGTGGGACAGTTCTACGAGCAGTACTTC.

The V gene is TRBV7-6, the J gene TRBJ1-4; 7 nucleotides align to TRBD1. There are 15 residues in the CDR3. Trimming removed 3 bases from V and 4 bases from J; junction bases left unmatched: 5. CDR1 and CDR2 from the germline V gene are SGHVS and FNYEAQ. CDR3 in amino acids: CASSFIQGNNEKLFF. CDR3 DNA sequence: TGTGCCAGCAGCTTTATACAGGGGAATAATGAAAAACTGTTTTTT.

The chain is built from TRBV14 and TRBJ1-3; D gene uncertain. CDR3 size: 14 residues. Germline assignment: CDR1 SGHDN and CDR2 FVKESK. Deletions cut 4 bases from V and 3 bases from J, with 10 bases between. CDR3 loop: CASSPRSYGNTIYF. The DNA of the CDR3 is TGTGCCAGCAGCCCCAGGTCCTATGGAAACACCATATATTTT.

The V and J genes are TRBV13 and TRBJ2-7, with 10 nucleotides matching TRBD1. J gave up 0 bases and V 5 bases, and 4 bases lay outside the gene matches. Germline V gene lookup returns CDR1 PRHDT and CDR2 FYEKMQ (reference sequence). CDR3 length: 15 amino acids. CDR3 in DNA: TGTGCCAGCAGCCCCCGGGACAGGGGCTCCTACGAGCAGTACTTC. Its translation: CASSPRDRGSYEQYF.

This clone occurred a few times. The chain recombines TRBV25-1 with TRBJ2-2, with 7 bases matching TRBD2. CDR3 size: 16 residues. Germline loops: CDR1 MGHDK, CDR2 SYGVNS. The V gene end was trimmed by 3 bases and the J gene end by 2 bases; junction bases not matched to a gene: 6. CDR3 sequence: CASSDPGGPNTGELFF. In nucleotides, the CDR3 is TGTGCCAGCAGTGACCCGGGAGGACCAAACACCGGGGAGCTGTTTTTT.